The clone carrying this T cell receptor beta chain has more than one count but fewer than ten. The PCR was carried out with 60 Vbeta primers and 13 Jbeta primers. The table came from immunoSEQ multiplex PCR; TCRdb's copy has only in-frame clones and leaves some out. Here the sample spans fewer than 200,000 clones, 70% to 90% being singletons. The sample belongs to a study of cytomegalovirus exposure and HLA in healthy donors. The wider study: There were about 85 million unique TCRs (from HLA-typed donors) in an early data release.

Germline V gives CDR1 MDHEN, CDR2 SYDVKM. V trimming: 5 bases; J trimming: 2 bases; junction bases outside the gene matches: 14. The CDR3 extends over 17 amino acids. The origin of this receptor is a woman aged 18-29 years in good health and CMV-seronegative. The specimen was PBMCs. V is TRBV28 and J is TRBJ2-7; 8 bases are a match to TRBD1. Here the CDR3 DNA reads TGTGCCAGCAGTCCCCGGACAGGGCTAGGGACAGCCTACGAGCAGTACTTC. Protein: CASSPRTGLGTAYEQYF.